Given below is one T cell receptor (beta chain) in context. Its matching antigen is unknown. The source of the sample is a study of human T cells and chemical hapten exposure. On the study more broadly: Among samples, TCR yields varied mainly because of small differences in pooled library volume.

This sample's time point: healthy volunteer bleed at 2 weeks. Sequencing started from total RNA isolated from unfractionated whole blood. Study-level findings and limits: No alteration of TCRs above 1 in 1000 frequency was seen with DPC sensitization.

V lost 5 bases, J lost 1 base, and 24 bases lay in between. The germline gives CDR1 MDHEN, CDR2 SYDVKM. This CDR3 comprises 20 residues. Attachment of unique molecular identifiers to individual cDNA molecules was performed in the library. Source study methods: Across samples, TCR counts had a median of about 93,000 and ranged from roughly 23,224 to 750,000. TCRdb called the RACE reads again in MiXCR, with one record for every CDR3 protein. The V and J calls come from TCRdb's annotation, not from the publication. The repertoire includes over 85,000 distinct CDR3 sequences, approximately 10% of them detected once, and around 2.8% sits in the top ten.

This TCR was recovered from a female donor in good health. Some clones in this sample may be carry-over from other donors' samples. The source material was whole blood. The V call is TRBV28, the J call TRBJ2-6; D is possibly TRBD1 or TRBD2 (6 bases each). Here the CDR3 reads CASSPPGRTGTESGANVLTF. CDR3 nucleotides: TGTGCCAGCAGTCCCCCCGGTAGAACAGGGACTGAATCTGGGGCCAACGTCCTGACTTTC.